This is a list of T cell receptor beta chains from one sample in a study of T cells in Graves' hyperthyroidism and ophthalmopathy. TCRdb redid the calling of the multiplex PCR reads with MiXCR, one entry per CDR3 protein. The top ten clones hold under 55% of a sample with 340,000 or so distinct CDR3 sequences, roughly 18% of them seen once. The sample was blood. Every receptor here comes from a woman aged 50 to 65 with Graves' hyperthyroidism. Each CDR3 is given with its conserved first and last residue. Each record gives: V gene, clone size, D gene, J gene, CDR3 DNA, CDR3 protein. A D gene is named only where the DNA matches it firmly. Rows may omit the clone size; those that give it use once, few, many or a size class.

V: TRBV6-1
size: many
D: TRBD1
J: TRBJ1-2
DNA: TGTGCCAGCAGTGAAGCTGGGACAGCCTGGGGCTACACCTTC
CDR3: CASSEAGTAWGYTF

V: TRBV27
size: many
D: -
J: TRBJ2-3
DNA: TGTGCCAGCAGTTCGACATACGCAGATACGCAGTATTTT
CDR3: CASSSTYADTQYF

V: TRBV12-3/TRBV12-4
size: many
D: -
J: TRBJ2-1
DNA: TGTGCCAGCAGCTACAGGGTTTCCTACAATGAGCAGTTCTTC
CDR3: CASSYRVSYNEQFF

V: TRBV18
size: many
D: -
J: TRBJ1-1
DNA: TGTGCCAGCTCACCTCTGGATGTAGACACTGAAGCTTTCTTT
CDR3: CASSPLDVDTEAFF

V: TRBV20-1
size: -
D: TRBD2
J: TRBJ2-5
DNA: TGCAGTGCCAAGCGGGGGGAATGGGAGACCCAGTACTTC
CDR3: CSAKRGEWETQYF

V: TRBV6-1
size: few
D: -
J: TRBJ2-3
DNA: TGTGCCAGCAGTTTAAGGCTCACAGATACGCAGTATTTT
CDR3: CASSLRLTDTQYF

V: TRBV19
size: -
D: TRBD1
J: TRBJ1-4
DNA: TGTGCCAGTAGTACGGGACAGAAGAATGAAAAACTGTTTTTT
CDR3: CASSTGQKNEKLFF

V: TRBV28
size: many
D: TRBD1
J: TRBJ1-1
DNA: TGTGCCAGCAGTTTATTGGGGTGGACAGGGACGAACACTGAAGCTTTCTTT
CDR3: CASSLLGWTGTNTEAFF

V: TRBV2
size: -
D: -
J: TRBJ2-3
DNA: TGTGCCAGCAGTGAAGCGCGCGAGTGGGAGGCAGATACGCAGTATTTT
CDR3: CASSEAREWEADTQYF

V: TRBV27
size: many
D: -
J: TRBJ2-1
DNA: TGTGCCAGCAGTTTATCAGGGGTCAATGAGCAGTTCTTC
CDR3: CASSLSGVNEQFF

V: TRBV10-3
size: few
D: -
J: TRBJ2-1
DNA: TGTGCCATCAGTCTGACAGGGAGGGACAATGAGCAGTTCTTC
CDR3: CAISLTGRDNEQFF

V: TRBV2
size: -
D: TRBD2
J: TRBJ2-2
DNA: TGTGCCAGCAGTGAAGCACGGACTAGCACCGGGGAGCTGTTTTTT
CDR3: CASSEARTSTGELFF

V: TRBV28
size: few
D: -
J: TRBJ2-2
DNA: TGTGCCATCGGGGGAGGGGGCACCGGGGAGCTGTTTTTT
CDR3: CAIGGGGTGELFF

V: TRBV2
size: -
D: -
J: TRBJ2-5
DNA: TGTGCCAGCAGCGCCGGGGACGGACAAGAGACCCAGTACTTC
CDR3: CASSAGDGQETQYF

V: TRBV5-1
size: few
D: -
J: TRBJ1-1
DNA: TGCGCCAGCAGCTCGGTAATAGACACTGAAGCTTTCTTT
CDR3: CASSSVIDTEAFF

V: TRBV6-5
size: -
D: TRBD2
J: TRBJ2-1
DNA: TGTGCCAGCAGTTACTCGCGCGGGAGGGCCATTGAGCAGTTCTTC
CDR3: CASSYSRGRAIEQFF

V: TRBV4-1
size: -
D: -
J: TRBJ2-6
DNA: TGCGCCAGCAGCCAGCTAAGCGGCACATGGGGCTGGTCTGGGGCCAACGTCCTGACTTTC
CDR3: CASSQLSGTWGWSGANVLTF

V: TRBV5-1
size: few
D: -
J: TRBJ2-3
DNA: TGCGCCAGCAGCTGGCAGGGACCAGATACGCAGTATTTT
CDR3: CASSWQGPDTQYF

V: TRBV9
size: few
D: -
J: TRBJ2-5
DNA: TGTGCCAGCAGCGTAGGTTACCAAGAGACCCAGTACTTC
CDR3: CASSVGYQETQYF

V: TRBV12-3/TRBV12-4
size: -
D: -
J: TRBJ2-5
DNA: TGTGCCAGCAGTCCCACCGGGAAAAAAGAGACCCAGTACTTC
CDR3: CASSPTGKKETQYF

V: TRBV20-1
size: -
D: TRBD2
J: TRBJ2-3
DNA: TGCAGTGCTAGAGCCGGGACTAGCGTCAACTCAGATACGCAGTATTTT
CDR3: CSARAGTSVNSDTQYF

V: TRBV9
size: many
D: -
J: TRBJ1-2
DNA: TGTGCCAGCAGCGCCGCCGGTCTTTGGGATGGCTACACCTTC
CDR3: CASSAAGLWDGYTF

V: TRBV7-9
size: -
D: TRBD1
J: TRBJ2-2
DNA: TGTGCCAGCAGCTTATTGGACAGGGGCTTTGCCGGGGAGCTGTTTTTT
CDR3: CASSLLDRGFAGELFF

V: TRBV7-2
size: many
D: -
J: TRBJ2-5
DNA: TGTGCCAGCAGTCGACAGCGGGAGACCCAGTACTTC
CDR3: CASSRQRETQYF

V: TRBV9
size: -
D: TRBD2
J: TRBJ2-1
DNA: TGTGCCAGCAGCGTAGGCCAGACTAGCGGGAGAGGAAATGAGCAGTTCTTC
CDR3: CASSVGQTSGRGNEQFF

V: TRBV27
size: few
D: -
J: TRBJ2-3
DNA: TGTGCCAGCAGTTTAACCCTTTACCGCACAGATACGCAGTATTTT
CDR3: CASSLTLYRTDTQYF

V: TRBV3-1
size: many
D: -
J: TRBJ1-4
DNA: TGTGCCAGCCTAGTAAAACTGTTTTTT
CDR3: CASLVKLFF

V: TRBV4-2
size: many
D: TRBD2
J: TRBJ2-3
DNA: TGTGCCAGCAGCCAAGATCCCGCGGGAGACGTCTATACGCAGTATTTT
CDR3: CASSQDPAGDVYTQYF

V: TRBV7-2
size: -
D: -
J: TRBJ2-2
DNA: TGTGCCAGCAGCTTATTCGCTACGAACACCGGGGAGCTGTTTTTT
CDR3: CASSLFATNTGELFF

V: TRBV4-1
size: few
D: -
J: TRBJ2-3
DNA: TGCGCCAGCAGCCAAGAAGGTACTAGTTCGTATACGCAGTATTTT
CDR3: CASSQEGTSSYTQYF

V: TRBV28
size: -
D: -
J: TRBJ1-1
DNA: TGTGCCAGCAGTGAGGGGCTGTGGACTGAAGCTTTCTTT
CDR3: CASSEGLWTEAFF

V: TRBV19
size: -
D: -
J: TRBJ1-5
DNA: TGTGCCAGTAGTAGCCAGCCAGGAGCTACCAATCAGCCCCAGCATTTT
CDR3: CASSSQPGATNQPQHF

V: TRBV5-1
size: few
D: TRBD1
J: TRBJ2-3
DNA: TGCGCCAGCAGCTTGACGGACAGGGTGGGGGATACGCAGTATTTT
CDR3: CASSLTDRVGDTQYF

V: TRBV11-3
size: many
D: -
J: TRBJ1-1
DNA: TGTGCCAGCAGCCTGCATGGGGAGACTGAAGCTTTCTTT
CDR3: CASSLHGETEAFF

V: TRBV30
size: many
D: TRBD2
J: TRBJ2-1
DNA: TGTGCCTGGAGTGTACAGCTAGCGGACGAGCAGTTCTTC
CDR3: CAWSVQLADEQFF

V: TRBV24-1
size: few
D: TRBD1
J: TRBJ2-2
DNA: TGTGCCACCAGTGGGCAGGGGGCCGGGGAGCTGTTTTTT
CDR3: CATSGQGAGELFF

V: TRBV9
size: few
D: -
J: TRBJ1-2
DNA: TGTGCCAGCAGCCTAGACGAAAACTATGGCTACACCTTC
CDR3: CASSLDENYGYTF

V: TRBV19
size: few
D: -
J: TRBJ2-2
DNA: TGTGCCAGTAGTGGGCTCGCCGATCAGGGCTTGCGCGGGGAGCTGTTTTTT
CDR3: CASSGLADQGLRGELFF

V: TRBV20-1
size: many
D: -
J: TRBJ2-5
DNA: TGCAGTGCTATACAACCGGCCCCAGCGATAGACACCATCCAAGAGACCCAGTACTTC
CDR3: CSAIQPAPAIDTIQETQYF

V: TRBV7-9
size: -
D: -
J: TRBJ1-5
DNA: TGTGCCAGCAGCTTAGCCGAGGGAGGAAAGCCCCAGCATTTT
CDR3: CASSLAEGGKPQHF